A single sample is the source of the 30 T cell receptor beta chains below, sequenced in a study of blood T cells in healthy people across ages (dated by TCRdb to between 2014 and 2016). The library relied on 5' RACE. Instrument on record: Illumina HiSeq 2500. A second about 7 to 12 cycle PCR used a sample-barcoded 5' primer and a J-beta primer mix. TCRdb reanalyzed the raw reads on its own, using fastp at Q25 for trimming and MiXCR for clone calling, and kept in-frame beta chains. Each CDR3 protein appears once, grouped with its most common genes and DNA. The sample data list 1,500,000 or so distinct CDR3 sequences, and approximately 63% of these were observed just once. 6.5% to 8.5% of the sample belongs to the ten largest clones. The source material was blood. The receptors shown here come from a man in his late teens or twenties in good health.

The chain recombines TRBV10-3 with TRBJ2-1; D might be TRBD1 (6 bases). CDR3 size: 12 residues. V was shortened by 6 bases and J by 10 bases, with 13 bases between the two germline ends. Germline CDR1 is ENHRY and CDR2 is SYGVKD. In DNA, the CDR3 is TGTGCCATCAGGGACGACAGGTCAGAGCAGTTCTTC. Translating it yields CAIRDDRSEQFF.

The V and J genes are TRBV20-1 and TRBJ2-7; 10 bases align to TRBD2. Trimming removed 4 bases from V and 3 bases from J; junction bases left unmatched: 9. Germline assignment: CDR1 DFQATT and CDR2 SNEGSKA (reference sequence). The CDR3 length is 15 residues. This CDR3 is CSANKAGGPLYEQYF. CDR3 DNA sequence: TGCAGTGCTAACAAAGCGGGAGGGCCCCTCTACGAGCAGTACTTC.

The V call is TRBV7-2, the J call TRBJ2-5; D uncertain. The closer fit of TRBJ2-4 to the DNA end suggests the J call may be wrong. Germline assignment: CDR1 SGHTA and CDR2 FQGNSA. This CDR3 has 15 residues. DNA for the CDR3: TGTGCCAGCAGCACAGATTCAGCCTCGATGAACATTCAGTACTTC. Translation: CASSTDSASMNIQYF.

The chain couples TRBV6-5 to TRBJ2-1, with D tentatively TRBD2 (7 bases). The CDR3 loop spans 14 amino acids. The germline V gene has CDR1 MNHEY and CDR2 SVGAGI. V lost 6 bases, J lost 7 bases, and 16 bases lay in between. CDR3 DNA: TGTGCCAGCAGAAACACGGGGGGCGAGAATGAGCAGTTCTTC. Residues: CASRNTGGENEQFF.

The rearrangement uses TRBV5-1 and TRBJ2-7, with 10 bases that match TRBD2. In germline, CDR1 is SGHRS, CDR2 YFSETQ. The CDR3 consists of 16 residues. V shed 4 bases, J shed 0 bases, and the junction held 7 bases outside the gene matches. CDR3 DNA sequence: TGCGCCAGCAGCCCAGGACTAGCGGTATACTCCTACGAGCAGTACTTC. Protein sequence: CASSPGLAVYSYEQYF.

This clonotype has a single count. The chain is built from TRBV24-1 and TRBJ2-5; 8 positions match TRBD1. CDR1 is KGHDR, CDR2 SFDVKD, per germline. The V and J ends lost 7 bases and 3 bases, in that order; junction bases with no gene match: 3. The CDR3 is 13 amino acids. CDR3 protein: CATRGTGEETQYF. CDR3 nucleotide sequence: TGTGCCACCAGAGGGACAGGAGAAGAGACCCAGTACTTC.

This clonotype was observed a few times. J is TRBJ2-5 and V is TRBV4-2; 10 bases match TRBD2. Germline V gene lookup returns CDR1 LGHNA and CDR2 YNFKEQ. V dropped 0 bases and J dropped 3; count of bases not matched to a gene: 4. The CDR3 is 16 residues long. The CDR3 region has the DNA TGTGCCAGCAGCCAAGATCTAGCGGGAGATGAAGAGACCCAGTACTTC. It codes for CASSQDLAGDEETQYF.

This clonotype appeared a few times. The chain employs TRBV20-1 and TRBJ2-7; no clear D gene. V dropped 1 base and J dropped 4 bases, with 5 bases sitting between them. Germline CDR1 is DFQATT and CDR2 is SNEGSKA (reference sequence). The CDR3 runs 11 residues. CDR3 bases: TGCAGTGCTAGAGTTCCTTACGAGCAGTACTTC. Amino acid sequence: CSARVPYEQYF.

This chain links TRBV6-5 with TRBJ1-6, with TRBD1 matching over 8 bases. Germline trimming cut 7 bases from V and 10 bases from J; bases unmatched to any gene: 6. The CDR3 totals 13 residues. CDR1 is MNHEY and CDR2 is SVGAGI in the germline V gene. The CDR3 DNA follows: TGTGCCAGCATGAGAGACAGGGGATCACCCCTCCACTTT. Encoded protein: CASMRDRGSPLHF.

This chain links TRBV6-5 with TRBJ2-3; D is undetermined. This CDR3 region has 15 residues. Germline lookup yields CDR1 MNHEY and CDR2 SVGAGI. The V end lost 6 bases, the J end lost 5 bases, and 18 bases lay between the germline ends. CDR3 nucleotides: TGTGCCAGCAGACTTACGTACTATGTATTAGATACGCAGTATTTT. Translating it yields CASRLTYYVLDTQYF.

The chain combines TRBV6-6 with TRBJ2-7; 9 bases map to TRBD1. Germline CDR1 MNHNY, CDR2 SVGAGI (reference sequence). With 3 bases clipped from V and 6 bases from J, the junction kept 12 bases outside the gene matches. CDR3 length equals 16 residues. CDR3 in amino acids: CASSYCPQGQGCEQYF. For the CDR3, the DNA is TGTGCCAGCAGTTATTGTCCCCAAGGACAGGGGTGCGAGCAGTACTTC.

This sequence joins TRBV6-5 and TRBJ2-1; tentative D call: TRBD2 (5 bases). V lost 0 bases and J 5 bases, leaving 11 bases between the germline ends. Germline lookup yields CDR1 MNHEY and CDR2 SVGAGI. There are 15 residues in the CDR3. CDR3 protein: CASSYSGALDNEQFF. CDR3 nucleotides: TGTGCCAGCAGTTACTCGGGAGCCCTCGACAATGAGCAGTTCTTC.

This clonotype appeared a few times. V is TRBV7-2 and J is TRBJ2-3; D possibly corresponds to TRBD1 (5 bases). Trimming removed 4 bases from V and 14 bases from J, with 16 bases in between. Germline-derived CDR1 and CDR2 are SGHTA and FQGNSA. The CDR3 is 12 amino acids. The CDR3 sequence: CASSSQGAELYF. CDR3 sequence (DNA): TGTGCCAGCAGCTCCCAGGGCGCGGAGCTGTATTTT.

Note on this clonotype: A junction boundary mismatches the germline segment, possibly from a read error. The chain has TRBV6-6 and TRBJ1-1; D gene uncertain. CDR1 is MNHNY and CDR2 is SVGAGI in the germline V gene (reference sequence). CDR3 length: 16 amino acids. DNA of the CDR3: TGTGTCAGCACCCCCTACGCGGACGGACCGAACACTGAAGCTTTCTTT. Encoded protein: CVSTPYADGPNTEAFF.

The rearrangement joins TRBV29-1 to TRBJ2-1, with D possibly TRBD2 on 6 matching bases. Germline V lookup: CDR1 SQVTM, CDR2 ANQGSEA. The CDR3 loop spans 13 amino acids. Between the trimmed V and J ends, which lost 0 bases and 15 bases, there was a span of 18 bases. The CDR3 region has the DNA TGCAGCGTTGAAGAGATAACGGGACTCCTCTTGTTCTTC. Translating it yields CSVEEITGLLLFF.

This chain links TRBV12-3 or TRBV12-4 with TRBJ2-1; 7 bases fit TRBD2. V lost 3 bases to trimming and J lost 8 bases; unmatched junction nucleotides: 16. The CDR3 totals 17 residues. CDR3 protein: CASSFSGREPKDHEQFF. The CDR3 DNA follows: TGTGCCAGCAGTTTTAGTGGGCGGGAGCCAAAGGACCATGAGCAGTTCTTC.

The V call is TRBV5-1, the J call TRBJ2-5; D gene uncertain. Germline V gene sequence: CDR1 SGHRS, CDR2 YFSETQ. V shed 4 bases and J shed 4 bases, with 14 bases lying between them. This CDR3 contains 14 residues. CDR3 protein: CASSPNIEPETQYF. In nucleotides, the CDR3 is TGCGCCAGCAGCCCTAACATCGAACCAGAGACCCAGTACTTC.

The CDR3 DNA is TGTGCCAGCAGTTATGGAGCTGTCAATGAGCAGTTCTTC. Amino acid sequence: CASSYGAVNEQFF. The chain couples TRBV6-5 to TRBJ2-1; unclear D gene. V shed 3 bases and J shed 6 bases, with 9 bases lying between them. CDR1 is MNHEY, CDR2 SVGAGI, per germline. The CDR3 covers 13 residues.

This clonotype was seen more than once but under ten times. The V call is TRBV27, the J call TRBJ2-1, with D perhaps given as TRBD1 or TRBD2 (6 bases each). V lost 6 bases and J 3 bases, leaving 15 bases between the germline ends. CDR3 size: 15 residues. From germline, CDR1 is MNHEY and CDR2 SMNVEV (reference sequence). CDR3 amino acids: CASSLGGLLYNEQFF. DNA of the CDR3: TGTGCCAGCAGCCTAGGGGGACTCCTCTACAATGAGCAGTTCTTC.

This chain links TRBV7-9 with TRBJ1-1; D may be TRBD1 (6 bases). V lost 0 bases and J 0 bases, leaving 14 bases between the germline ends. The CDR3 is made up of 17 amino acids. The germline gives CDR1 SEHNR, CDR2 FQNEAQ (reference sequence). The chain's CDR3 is CASSLATWTVMNTEAFF. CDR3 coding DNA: TGTGCCAGCAGCTTAGCGACCTGGACAGTTATGAACACTGAAGCTTTCTTT.

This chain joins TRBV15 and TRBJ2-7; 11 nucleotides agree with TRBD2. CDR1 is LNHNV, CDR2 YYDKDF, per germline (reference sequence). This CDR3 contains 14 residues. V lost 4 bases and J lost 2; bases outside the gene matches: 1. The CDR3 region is CATSMTSGAYEQYF. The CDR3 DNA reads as TGTGCCACCAGCATGACTAGCGGGGCCTACGAGCAGTACTTC.

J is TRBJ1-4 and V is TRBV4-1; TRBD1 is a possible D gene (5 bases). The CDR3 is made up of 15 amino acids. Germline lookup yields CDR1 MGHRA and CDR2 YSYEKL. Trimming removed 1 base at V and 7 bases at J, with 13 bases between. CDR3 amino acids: CASSQGAGNSEKLFF. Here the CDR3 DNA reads TGCGCCAGCAGCCAAGGGGCAGGGAATAGTGAAAAACTGTTTTTT.

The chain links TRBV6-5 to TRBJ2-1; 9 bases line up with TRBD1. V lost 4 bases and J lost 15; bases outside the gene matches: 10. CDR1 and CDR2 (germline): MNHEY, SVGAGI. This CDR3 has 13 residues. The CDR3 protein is CASSSSRTGVLFF. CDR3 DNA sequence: TGTGCCAGCAGTTCCTCCCGGACAGGGGTGTTGTTCTTC.

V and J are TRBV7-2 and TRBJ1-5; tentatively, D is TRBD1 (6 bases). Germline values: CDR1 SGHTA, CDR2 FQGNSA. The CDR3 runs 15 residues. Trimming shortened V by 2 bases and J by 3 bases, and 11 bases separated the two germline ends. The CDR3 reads CASSLLDSINQPQHF. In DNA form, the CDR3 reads TGTGCCAGCAGCTTATTGGACAGTATCAATCAGCCCCAGCATTTT.

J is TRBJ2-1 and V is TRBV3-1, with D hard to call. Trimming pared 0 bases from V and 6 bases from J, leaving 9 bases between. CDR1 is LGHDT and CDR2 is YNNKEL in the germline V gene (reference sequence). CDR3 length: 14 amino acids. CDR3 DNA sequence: TGTGCCAGCAGCCAAGATGGCTGGGTCAATGAGCAGTTCTTC. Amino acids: CASSQDGWVNEQFF.

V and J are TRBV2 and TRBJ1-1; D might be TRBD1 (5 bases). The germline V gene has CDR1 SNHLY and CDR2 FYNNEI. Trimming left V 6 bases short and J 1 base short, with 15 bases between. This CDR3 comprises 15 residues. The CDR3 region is CASSPYGAGNTEAFF. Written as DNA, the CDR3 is TGTGCCAGCAGCCCCTACGGGGCAGGGAACACTGAAGCTTTCTTT. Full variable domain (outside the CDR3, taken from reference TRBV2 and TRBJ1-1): EPEVTQTPSHQVTQMGQEVILRCVPISNHLYFYWYRQILGQKVEFLVSFYNNEISEKSEIFDDQFSVERPDGSNFTLKIRSTKLEDSAMYFCASSPYGAGNTEAFFGQGTRLTVV.

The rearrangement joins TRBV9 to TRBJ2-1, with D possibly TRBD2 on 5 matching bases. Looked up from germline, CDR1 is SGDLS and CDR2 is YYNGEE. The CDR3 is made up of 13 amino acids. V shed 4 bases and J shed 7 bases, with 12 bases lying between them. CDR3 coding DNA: TGTGCCAGCAGCCCAAGGACTTCGAATGAGCAGTTCTTC. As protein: CASSPRTSNEQFF. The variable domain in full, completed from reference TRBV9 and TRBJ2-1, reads DSGVTQTPKHLITATGQRVTLRCSPRSGDLSVYWYQQSLDQGLQFLIQYYNGEERAKGNILERFSAQQFPDLHSELNLSSLELGDSALYFCASSPRTSNEQFFGPGTRLTVL.

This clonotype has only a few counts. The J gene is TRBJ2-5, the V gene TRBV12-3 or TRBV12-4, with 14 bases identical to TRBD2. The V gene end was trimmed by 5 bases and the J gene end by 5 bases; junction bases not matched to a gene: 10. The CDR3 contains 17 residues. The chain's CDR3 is CASSPGTSGSLRETQYF. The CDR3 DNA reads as TGTGCCAGCAGTCCCGGGACTAGCGGGAGTTTAAGGGAGACCCAGTACTTC.

The CDR3 here is CSATYVRLAGGYNEQFF. As DNA, the CDR3 is TGCAGTGCTACCTATGTTCGACTAGCGGGAGGGTACAATGAGCAGTTCTTC. This chain connects TRBV20-1 to TRBJ2-1; TRBD2 matches at 14 bases. Trimming at V came to 4 bases and at J to 4 bases, leaving 9 bases not matched to a gene. This CDR3 spans 17 amino acids. The germline V gene encodes CDR1 DFQATT and CDR2 SNEGSKA (reference sequence).

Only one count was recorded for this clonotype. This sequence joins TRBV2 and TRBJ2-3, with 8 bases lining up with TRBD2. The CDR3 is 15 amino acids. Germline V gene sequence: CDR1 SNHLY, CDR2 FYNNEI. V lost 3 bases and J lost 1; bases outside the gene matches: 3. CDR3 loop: CASSEGGGRTDTQYF. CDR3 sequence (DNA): TGTGCCAGCAGTGAGGGCGGGGGGCGCACAGATACGCAGTATTTT.